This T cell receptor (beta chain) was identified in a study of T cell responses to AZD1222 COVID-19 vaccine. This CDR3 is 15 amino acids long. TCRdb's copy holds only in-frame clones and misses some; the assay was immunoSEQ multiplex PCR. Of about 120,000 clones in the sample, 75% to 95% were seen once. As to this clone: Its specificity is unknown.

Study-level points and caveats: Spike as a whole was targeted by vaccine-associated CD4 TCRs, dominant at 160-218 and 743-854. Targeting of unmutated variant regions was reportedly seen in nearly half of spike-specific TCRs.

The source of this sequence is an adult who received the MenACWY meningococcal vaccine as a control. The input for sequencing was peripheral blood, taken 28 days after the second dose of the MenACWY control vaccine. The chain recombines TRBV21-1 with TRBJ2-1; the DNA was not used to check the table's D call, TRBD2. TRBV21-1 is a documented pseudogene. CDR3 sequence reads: CASSKTGREEHEQFF. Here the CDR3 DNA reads TGTGCCAGCAGCAAAACTGGGAGGGAGGAACATGAGCAGTTCTTC.